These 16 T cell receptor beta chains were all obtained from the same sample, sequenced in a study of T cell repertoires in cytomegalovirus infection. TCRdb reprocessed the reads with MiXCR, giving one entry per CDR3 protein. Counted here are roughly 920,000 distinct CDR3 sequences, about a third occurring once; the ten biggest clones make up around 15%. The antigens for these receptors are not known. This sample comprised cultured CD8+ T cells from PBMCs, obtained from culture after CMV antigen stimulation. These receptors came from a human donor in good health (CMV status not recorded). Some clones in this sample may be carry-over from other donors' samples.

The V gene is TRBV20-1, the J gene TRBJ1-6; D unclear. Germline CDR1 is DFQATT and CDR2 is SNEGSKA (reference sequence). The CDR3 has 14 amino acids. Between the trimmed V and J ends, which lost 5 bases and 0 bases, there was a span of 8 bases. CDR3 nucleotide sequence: TGCAGTGCTCCAGAGAGCTCCTATAATTCACCCCTCCACTTT. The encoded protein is CSAPESSYNSPLHF.

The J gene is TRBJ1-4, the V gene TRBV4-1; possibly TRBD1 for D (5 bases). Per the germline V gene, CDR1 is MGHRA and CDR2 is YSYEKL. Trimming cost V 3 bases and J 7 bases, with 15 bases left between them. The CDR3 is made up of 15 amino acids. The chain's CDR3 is CASSQWGGIGEKLFF. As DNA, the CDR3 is TGCGCCAGCAGCCAGTGGGGGGGTATTGGTGAAAAACTGTTTTTT.

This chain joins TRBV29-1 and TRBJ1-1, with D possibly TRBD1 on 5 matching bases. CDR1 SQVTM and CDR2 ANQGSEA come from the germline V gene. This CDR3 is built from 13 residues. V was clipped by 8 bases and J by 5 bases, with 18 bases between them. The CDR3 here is CSTSLTGGTEAFF. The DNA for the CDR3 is TGCAGCACCTCCTTGACGGGGGGGACTGAAGCTTTCTTT.

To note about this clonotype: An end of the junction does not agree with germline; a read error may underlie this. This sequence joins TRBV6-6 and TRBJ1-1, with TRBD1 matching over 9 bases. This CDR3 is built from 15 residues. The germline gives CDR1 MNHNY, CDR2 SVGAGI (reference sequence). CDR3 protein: CVSSYPGTGSTEAFF. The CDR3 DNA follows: TGTGTCAGCAGTTACCCCGGGACAGGGAGCACTGAAGCTTTCTTT.

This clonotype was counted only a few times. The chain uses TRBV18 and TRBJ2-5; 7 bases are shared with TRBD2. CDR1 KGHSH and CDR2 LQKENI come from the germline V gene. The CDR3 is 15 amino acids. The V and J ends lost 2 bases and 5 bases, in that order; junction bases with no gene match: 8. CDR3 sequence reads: CASSPGAGVYETQYF. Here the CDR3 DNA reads TGTGCCAGCTCACCAGGGGCGGGAGTCTACGAGACCCAGTACTTC.

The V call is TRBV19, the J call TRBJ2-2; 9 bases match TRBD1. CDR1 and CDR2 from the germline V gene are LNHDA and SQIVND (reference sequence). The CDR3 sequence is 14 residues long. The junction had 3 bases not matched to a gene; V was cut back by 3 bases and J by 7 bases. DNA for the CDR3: TGTGCCAGTAGTATGGGACAGGGCTTCGGGGAGCTGTTTTTT. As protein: CASSMGQGFGELFF. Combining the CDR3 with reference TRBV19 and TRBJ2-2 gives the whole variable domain DGGITQSPKYLFRKEGQNVTLSCEQNLNHDAMYWYRQDPGQGLRLIYYSQIVNDFQKGDIAEGYSVSREKKESFPLTVTSAQKNPTAFYLCASSMGQGFGELFFGEGSRLTVL.

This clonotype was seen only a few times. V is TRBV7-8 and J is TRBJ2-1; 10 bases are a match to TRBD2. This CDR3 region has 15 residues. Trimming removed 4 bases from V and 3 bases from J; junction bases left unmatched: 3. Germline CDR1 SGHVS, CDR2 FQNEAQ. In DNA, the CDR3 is TGTGCCAGCAGCTGGGGACTAGCGCTCTACAATGAGCAGTTCTTC. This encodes CASSWGLALYNEQFF.

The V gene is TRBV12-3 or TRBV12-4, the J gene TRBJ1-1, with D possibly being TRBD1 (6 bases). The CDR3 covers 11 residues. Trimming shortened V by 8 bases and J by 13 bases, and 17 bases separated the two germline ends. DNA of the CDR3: TGTGCCAGCCCGGGGGCCACTGAGGGTTTCTTT. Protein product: CASPGATEGFF.

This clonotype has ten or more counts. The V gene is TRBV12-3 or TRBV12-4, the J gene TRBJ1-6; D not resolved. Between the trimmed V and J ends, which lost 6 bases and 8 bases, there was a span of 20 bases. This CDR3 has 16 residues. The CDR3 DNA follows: TGTGCCAGCAGCCTGAACCTGCTGGGGTCCGATTCACCCCTCCACTTT. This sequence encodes CASSLNLLGSDSPLHF.

CDR3 in DNA: TGCGCCAGCAGCCTACGGGTTCTATTCACAGATACGCAGTATTTT. This encodes CASSLRVLFTDTQYF. The rearrangement uses TRBV5-1 and TRBJ2-3; unclear D gene. The ends were cut back, 4 bases at V and 2 bases at J, with 14 bases in the middle. The CDR3 covers 15 residues. The germline V gene has CDR1 SGHRS and CDR2 YFSETQ. The whole variable domain, filled in from reference TRBV5-1 and TRBJ2-3, reads KAGVTQTPRYLIKTRGQQVTLSCSPISGHRSVSWYQQTPGQGLQFLFEYFSETQRNKGNFPGRFSGRQFSNSRSEMNVSTLELGDSALYLCASSLRVLFTDTQYFGPGTRLTVL.

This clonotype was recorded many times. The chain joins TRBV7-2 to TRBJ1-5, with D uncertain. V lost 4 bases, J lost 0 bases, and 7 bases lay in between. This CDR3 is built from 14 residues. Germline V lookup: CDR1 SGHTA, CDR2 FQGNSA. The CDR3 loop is CASSSPVSNQPQHF. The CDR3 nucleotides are TGTGCCAGCAGCTCACCGGTTAGCAATCAGCCCCAGCATTTT.

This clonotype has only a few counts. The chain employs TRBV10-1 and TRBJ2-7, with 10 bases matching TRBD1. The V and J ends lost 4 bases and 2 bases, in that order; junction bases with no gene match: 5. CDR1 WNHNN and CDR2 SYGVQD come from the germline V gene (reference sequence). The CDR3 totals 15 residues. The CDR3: CASSARTGGTYEQYF. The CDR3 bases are TGCGCCAGCAGTGCCCGGACAGGGGGTACCTACGAGCAGTACTTC.

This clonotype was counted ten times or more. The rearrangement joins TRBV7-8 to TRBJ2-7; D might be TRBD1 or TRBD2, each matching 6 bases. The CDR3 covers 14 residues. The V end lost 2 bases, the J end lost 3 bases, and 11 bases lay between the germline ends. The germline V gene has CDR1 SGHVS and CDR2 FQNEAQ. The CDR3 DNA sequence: TGTGCCAGCAGCTTAATCGAGGGGGGCTACGAGCAGTACGTC. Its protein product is CASSLIEGGYEQYV.

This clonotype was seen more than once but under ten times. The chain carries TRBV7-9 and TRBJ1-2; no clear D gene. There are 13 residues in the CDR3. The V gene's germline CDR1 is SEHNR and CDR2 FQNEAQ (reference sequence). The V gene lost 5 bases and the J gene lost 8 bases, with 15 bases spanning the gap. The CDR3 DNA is TGTGCCAGCAGCGCAACAGAATTTGGGGGCTACACCTTC. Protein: CASSATEFGGYTF.

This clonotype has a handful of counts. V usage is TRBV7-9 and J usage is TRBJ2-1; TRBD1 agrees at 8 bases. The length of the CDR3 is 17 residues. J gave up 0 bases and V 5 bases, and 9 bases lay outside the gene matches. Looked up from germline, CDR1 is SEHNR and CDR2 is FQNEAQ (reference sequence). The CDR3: CASSARDRITSYNEQFF. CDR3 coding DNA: TGTGCCAGCAGCGCCCGGGACAGGATTACCTCCTACAATGAGCAGTTCTTC.

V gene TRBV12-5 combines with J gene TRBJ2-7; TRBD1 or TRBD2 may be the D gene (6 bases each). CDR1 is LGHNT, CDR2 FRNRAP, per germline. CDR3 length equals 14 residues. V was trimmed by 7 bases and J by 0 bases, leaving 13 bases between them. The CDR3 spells CASVPGGRSYEQYF. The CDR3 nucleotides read TGTGCTAGTGTCCCCGGGGGCCGCTCCTACGAGCAGTACTTC. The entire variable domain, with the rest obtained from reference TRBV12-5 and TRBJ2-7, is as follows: DARVTQTPRHKVTEMGQEVTMRCQPILGHNTVFWYRQTMMQGLELLAYFRNRAPLDDSGMPKDRFSAEMPDATLATLKIQPSEPRDSAVYFCASVPGGRSYEQYFGPGTRLTVT.